The rows below give T cell receptor beta chains drawn from one sample of a study of beta chain features in type 1 diabetes. The protocol was immunoSEQ multiplex PCR, while the TCRdb copy is restricted to in-frame clones and leaves out a portion. The sample holds approximately 100,000 clones, less than 40% seen once. Source material: stem cell memory CD4+ T cells from blood. All receptors derive from a young woman in good health. Both conserved end residues are part of each CDR3. The D gene is left open where the match is weak. A clone size is listed for some rows: how often the clone was seen (once, few, many), or a class if it is expanded.

j_call	clone_size	d_call	v_call	cdr3_nt	cdr3_aa
TRBJ2-5	NA	TRBD1	TRBV5-1	TGCGCCAGCAGCTTACATACAGGGGTGCAGGAGACCCAGTACTTC	CASSLHTGVQETQYF
TRBJ2-3	few	NA	TRBV2	TGTGCCAGCAGCGACAGAGGATCGACGCAGTATTTT	CASSDRGSTQYF
TRBJ1-1	few	NA	TRBV18	TGTGCCAGCCCGCGGGGGGGTTTT	CASPRGGF
TRBJ1-5	few	NA	TRBV7-9	TGTGCCAGCAGCTTCGGGGAGGGTCAGCCCCAGCATTTT	CASSFGEGQPQHF
TRBJ2-7	NA	NA	TRBV27	TGTGCCAGCAGTTTACGAGCAGGAACCTACGAGCAGTACTTC	CASSLRAGTYEQYF
TRBJ2-6	NA	NA	TRBV7-2	TGTGCCAGCAGCTTCGACGCGAGGCGGGGACCTGGGGCCAACGTCCTGACTTTC	CASSFDARRGPGANVLTF
TRBJ2-7	NA	NA	TRBV11-2	TGTGCCAGCGGGGCAAACAGGGACCTCTACGAGCAGTACTTC	CASGANRDLYEQYF
TRBJ1-2	few	NA	TRBV2	TGTGCCAGCAGTGAAAGGTCAGGGGCCTACACCTTC	CASSERSGAYTF
TRBJ2-3	once	NA	TRBV6-1	TGTGCCAGCAATCCCCAACAATTCACAGATACGCAGTATTTT	CASNPQQFTDTQYF
TRBJ2-1	NA	TRBD2	TRBV10-3	TGTGCCATCAGTGAGCTTGGGACTAGCGGGAGGGTCGATGAGCAGTTCTTC	CAISELGTSGRVDEQFF
TRBJ2-1	few	NA	TRBV5-4	TGTGCCAGCAGCCAAAGCATACTAGCCGTCCAAAACAATGAGCAGTTCTTC	CASSQSILAVQNNEQFF
TRBJ2-7	NA	TRBD1	TRBV7-2	TGTGCCAGCAGATTCCGACGGGACAGGGCCTACGAGCAGTACTTC	CASRFRRDRAYEQYF
TRBJ2-1	NA	TRBD2	TRBV11-2	TGTGCCAGCAGGGGGAATAGCGGGAGTAGAAATGAGCAGTTCTTC	CASRGNSGSRNEQFF
TRBJ2-7	few	TRBD2	TRBV28	TGTGCCAGCAGTTACCCCCGTCCGGCTAGCGGGAAGGACTACGAGCAGTACTTC	CASSYPRPASGKDYEQYF
TRBJ2-7	NA	NA	TRBV5-1	TGCGCCAGCAGCTTGGTCCCTTCTTACGAGCAGTACTTC	CASSLVPSYEQYF
TRBJ2-3	NA	NA	TRBV7-9	TGTGCCAGCAGGCTCGGGACAACGAGTACAGATACGCAGTATTTT	CASRLGTTSTDTQYF
TRBJ2-1	NA	TRBD2	TRBV19	TGTGCCAGTAGGGACCTCATTCTAGCGGGAGGGACCAATGAGCAGTTCTTC	CASRDLILAGGTNEQFF
TRBJ1-1	few	NA	TRBV4-1	TGCGCCAGCAGCCAAGCTGACAGATTGTACACTGAAGCTTTCTTT	CASSQADRLYTEAFF
TRBJ1-5	once	NA	TRBV19	TGTGCCAGTAGTATCTCCGGGACATTGGCCTATCAGCCCCAGCATTTT	CASSISGTLAYQPQHF
TRBJ2-5	NA	TRBD2	TRBV28	TGTGCCAGCAGTTCCCCGGGACTAGCGGGAGGCCTACGGGAGACCCAGTACTTC	CASSSPGLAGGLRETQYF
TRBJ1-5	NA	NA	TRBV6-1	TGTGCCAGCAGTGAAATCCGGTTGGCCCTTCGGAGCCAGCCCCAGCATTTT	CASSEIRLALRSQPQHF
TRBJ2-5	NA	TRBD1	TRBV10-3	TGTGCCACTGGGGCCGGGACAGTCGGTACCCAGTACTTC	CATGAGTVGTQYF
TRBJ2-5	few	TRBD2	TRBV29-1	TGCAGCGTTGAATACGTAGCGGGATCCCTTCGGGAGACCCAGTACTTC	CSVEYVAGSLRETQYF
TRBJ2-7	few	TRBD1	TRBV18	TGTGCCAGCTCACCCAAGCTCTCGGACAGGGGGCTAAACGAGCAGTACTTC	CASSPKLSDRGLNEQYF
TRBJ2-2	NA	NA	TRBV6-1	TGTGCCAGCGACCCCGGGACAAAGGCCGGGGAGCTGTTTTTT	CASDPGTKAGELFF
TRBJ2-5	NA	TRBD2	TRBV28	TGTGCCAGCAGTTTATTCGGTAGCGGGAGGGCCGGAGAGACCCAGTACTTC	CASSLFGSGRAGETQYF
TRBJ1-5	NA	NA	TRBV30	TGTGCCTGGACCCCCGGGGGGTTCGGGCCCCAGCATTTT	CAWTPGGFGPQHF
TRBJ2-7	NA	TRBD2	TRBV11-2	TGTGCCAGCAGCTTAAGCGGGACGGGGCCCTACGAGCAGTACTTC	CASSLSGTGPYEQYF
TRBJ2-1	NA	NA	TRBV18	TGTGCCAGCTCAGTCAGGAGGGCCGGTAGTGAGCAGTTCTTC	CASSVRRAGSEQFF
TRBJ2-7	NA	TRBD2	TRBV18	TGTGCCAGCTCACCACGGACTAGCGGGAGGACGAACGAGCAGTACTTC	CASSPRTSGRTNEQYF
TRBJ1-2	few	NA	TRBV18	TGTGCCAGCTCACCGACAGAGGAGCGCTATGGCTACACCTTC	CASSPTEERYGYTF
TRBJ2-3	NA	TRBD1	TRBV28	TGTGCCAGCAGTTCGGGACAGGGCACAGATACGCAGTATTTT	CASSSGQGTDTQYF
TRBJ2-6	few	TRBD1	TRBV27	TGTGCCAGCAGTTCACGCGACAGGGTCCTATCCCTGTACGGAAATGGGGCCAACGTCCTGACTTTC	CASSSRDRVLSLYGNGANVLTF
TRBJ2-5	NA	NA	TRBV9	TGTGCCAGCAGCGTAGATAACAGCCACCAAGAGACCCAGTACTTC	CASSVDNSHQETQYF
TRBJ1-2	NA	NA	TRBV18	TGTGCCAGCTCACCAATTCGGGAGACTAACTATGGCTACACCTTC	CASSPIRETNYGYTF
TRBJ2-6	NA	NA	TRBV6-5	TGTGCCAGCAGGAGGACTGGGGCCAACGTCCTGACTTTC	CASRRTGANVLTF
TRBJ1-1	NA	TRBD1	TRBV7-9	TGTGCCAGCAGCCCTCAGGGGGGGAACACTGAAGCTTTCTTT	CASSPQGGNTEAFF
TRBJ2-3	NA	NA	TRBV23-1	TGCGCCAGCAGTCAATTCGTCGGGACACATTATTACCCTAGCACAGATACGCAGTATTTT	CASSQFVGTHYYPSTDTQYF
TRBJ2-7	NA	TRBD2	TRBV27	TGTGCCAGCAGAACCTCGACCTTCGGCGGGACTAGCTCCTACGAGCAGTACTTC	CASRTSTFGGTSSYEQYF
TRBJ2-3	NA	NA	TRBV7-9	TGTGCCAGCAGCCAAAGAGCAGGGGATACGCAGTATTTT	CASSQRAGDTQYF
TRBJ2-7	few	TRBD2	TRBV27	TGTGCCAGCAGTTTGGCTAGCGGGAGGTACGAGCAGTACTTC	CASSLASGRYEQYF